These 9 T cell receptor beta chains were all obtained from the same sample, sequenced in a study of shared clonotypes between healthy human individuals. Clones were sequenced by immunoSEQ multiplex PCR, and TCRdb holds only the in-frame ones, with some missing. The table includes 1.5 million to 2.5 million clones, about 94% detected once. CD45RO-negative, CCR7-positively selected cells formed the naive CD8 fraction, excluding terminally differentiated effector memory CD45RA+ cells. The sequencing input was naive CD8+ T cells sorted from blood. All receptors come from a man between 18 and 29 years old in good health.

This chain connects TRBV7-6 to TRBJ2-1; TRBD1 agrees at 7 bases. The germline gives CDR1 SGHVS, CDR2 FNYEAQ. The V gene end was trimmed by 5 bases and the J gene end by 0 bases; junction bases not matched to a gene: 7. CDR3 length: 16 amino acids. Here the CDR3 reads CASSPEAGGSYNEQFF. For the CDR3, the DNA is TGTGCCAGCAGCCCTGAGGCAGGGGGCTCCTACAATGAGCAGTTCTTC.

The V and J genes are TRBV10-3 and TRBJ2-1; D might be TRBD1 (7 bases). The germline V gene encodes CDR1 ENHRY and CDR2 SYGVKD. V shed 8 bases and J shed 7 bases, with 15 bases lying between them. This CDR3 contains 13 residues. The CDR3 loop reads CAIGGTVDNEQFF. For the CDR3, the DNA is TGTGCCATCGGAGGGACAGTCGATAATGAGCAGTTCTTC.

The DNA for the CDR3 is TGTGCCAGCAGTTACGGGGGAGAGGGAAACACTGAAGCTTTCTTT. Protein product: CASSYGGEGNTEAFF. The genes are TRBV6-5 and TRBJ1-1; a weak D match, TRBD1 (5 bases). Germline V CDR1 and CDR2: MNHEY, SVGAGI. Trimming shortened V by 2 bases and J by 2 bases, and 12 bases separated the two germline ends. The CDR3 extends over 15 amino acids.

The sample holds one count of this clone. The gene calls are TRBV19 and TRBJ2-7, with D maybe TRBD1 (6 bases). Germline lookup yields CDR1 LNHDA and CDR2 SQIVND (reference sequence). Trimming took 5 bases from V and 6 from J, leaving 11 bases between them. There are 12 residues in the CDR3. The CDR3, as DNA: TGTGCCAGTAGTCAACAGGGCTTCGAGCAGTACTTC. Protein product: CASSQQGFEQYF.

The V call is TRBV18, the J call TRBJ1-6; D gene unclear. Trimming stripped 2 bases from V and 7 bases from J, with 9 bases between. The length of the CDR3 is 14 residues. CDR1 and CDR2 from the germline V gene are KGHSH and LQKENI. The CDR3 is CASSPGVWNSPLHF. The CDR3 coding sequence is TGTGCCAGCTCACCAGGGGTATGGAATTCACCCCTCCACTTT. Together with reference TRBV18 and TRBJ1-6, the CDR3 gives the full variable domain: NAGVMQNPRHLVRRRGQEARLRCSPMKGHSHVYWYRQLPEEGLKFMVYLQKENIIDESGMPKERFSAEFPKEGPSILRIQQVVRGDSAAYFCASSPGVWNSPLHFGNGTRLTVT.

As for this clone: Other DNA sequences in the sample encode the same CDR3. The rearrangement uses TRBV27 and TRBJ2-7; no clear D gene. Germline V gene lookup returns CDR1 MNHEY and CDR2 SMNVEV (reference sequence). With 1 base removed from V and 2 bases from J, the gap between germline ends came to 9 bases. The CDR3 consists of 14 residues. CDR3: CASSLLGTAYEQYF. The CDR3 bases are TGTGCCAGCAGTTTATTAGGCACGGCCTACGAGCAGTACTTC.

On this clone: This same CDR3 is encoded by further DNA sequences in the sample. J is TRBJ2-7 and V is TRBV7-3, with TRBD1 as a possible D gene (5 bases). Looked up from germline, CDR1 is SGHTA and CDR2 is FQGTGA. The CDR3 is 13 residues long. Trimming cost V 0 bases and J 3 bases, with 6 bases left between them. The CDR3 spells CASSLTRGYEQYF. The CDR3, as DNA: TGTGCCAGCAGCTTAACAAGGGGCTACGAGCAGTACTTC.

The genes are TRBV5-5 and TRBJ2-7, with D hard to call. This CDR3 comprises 15 residues. Per the germline V gene, CDR1 is SGHKS and CDR2 is YYEKEE (reference sequence). V was clipped by 1 base and J by 2 bases, with 13 bases between them. DNA of the CDR3: TGTGCCAGCAGCTTGTGGGCCGACGCAGCCTACGAGCAGTACTTC. It translates to CASSLWADAAYEQYF.

The J gene is TRBJ1-1, the V gene TRBV28; D possibly corresponds to TRBD1 (6 bases). This CDR3 has 17 residues. Deletions cut 3 bases from V and 4 bases from J, with 21 bases between. In germline, CDR1 is MDHEN, CDR2 SYDVKM. This chain's CDR3 is CASSLGADLEFRTEAFF. CDR3 nucleotides: TGTGCCAGCAGTTTGGGGGCAGACCTTGAGTTCCGCACTGAAGCTTTCTTT.